The T cell receptor (beta chain) described here comes from a study of T cell responses to AZD1222 COVID-19 vaccine. Broader study findings: Reportedly, nearly half of unique spike TCRs recognized epitopes outside B.1.351/B.1.1.7 mutations. A mostly white British donor set with more females was recruited, and clonal diversity was possibly underestimated. CD4 TCRs associated with vaccination spanned spike, dominating at 160-218 and 743-854.

Notes on this clone: Its antigen is not identified.

Data came from immunoSEQ multiplex PCR; TCRdb stores just in-frame clones and leaves some out. The profile shows 140,000 or so clones, over 75% of them singletons. The V end was cut by 0 bases, the J end by 5 bases, with 11 bases between. CDR1 is LGHNA, CDR2 YNFKEQ, per germline. The CDR3 extends over 14 amino acids. This sample comprised peripheral blood, obtained on day 0 of AZD1222 vaccination. This rearrangement joins TRBV4-2 to TRBJ2-7, with D possibly TRBD1 on 5 matching bases. This TCR was recovered from an adult in good health. The CDR3 nucleotides read TGTGCCAGCAGCCAAGACAGGGCTGGGGACGAGCAGTACTTC. This sequence encodes CASSQDRAGDEQYF.